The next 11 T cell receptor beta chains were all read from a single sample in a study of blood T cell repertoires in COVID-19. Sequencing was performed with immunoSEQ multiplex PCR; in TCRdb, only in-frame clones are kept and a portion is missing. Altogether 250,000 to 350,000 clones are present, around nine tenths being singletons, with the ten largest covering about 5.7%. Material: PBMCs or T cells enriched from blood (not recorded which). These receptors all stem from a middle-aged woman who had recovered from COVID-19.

This CDR3 reads CASRAGSRETQYF. The CDR3 DNA reads TGTGCCAGCAGAGCGGGGAGCAGGGAGACCCAGTACTTC. The rearrangement uses TRBV28 and TRBJ2-5, with TRBD2 identical over 7 bases. The length of the CDR3 is 13 residues. With V trimmed by 6 bases and J by 5 bases, 6 bases remained unmatched. From germline, CDR1 is MDHEN and CDR2 SYDVKM.

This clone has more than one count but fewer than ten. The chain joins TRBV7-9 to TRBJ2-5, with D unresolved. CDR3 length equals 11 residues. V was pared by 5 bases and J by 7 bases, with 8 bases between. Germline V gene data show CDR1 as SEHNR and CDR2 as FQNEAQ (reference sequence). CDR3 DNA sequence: TGTGCCAGCAGCCCTAGTGGGACCCAGTACTTC. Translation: CASSPSGTQYF.

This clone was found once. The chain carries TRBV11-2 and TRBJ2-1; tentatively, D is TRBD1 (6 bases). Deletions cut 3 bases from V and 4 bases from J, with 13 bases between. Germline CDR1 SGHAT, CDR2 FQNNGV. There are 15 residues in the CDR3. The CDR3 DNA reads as TGTGCCAGCAGCTTTTGGGGTCAGGGGTACAATGAGCAGTTCTTC. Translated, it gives CASSFWGQGYNEQFF.

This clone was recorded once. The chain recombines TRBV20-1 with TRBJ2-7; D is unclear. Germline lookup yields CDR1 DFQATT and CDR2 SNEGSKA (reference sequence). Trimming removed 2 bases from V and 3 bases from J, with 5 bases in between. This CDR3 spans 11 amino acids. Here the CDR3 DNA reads TGCAGTGCTAGATCTCTCTACGAGCAGTACTTC. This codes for CSARSLYEQYF.

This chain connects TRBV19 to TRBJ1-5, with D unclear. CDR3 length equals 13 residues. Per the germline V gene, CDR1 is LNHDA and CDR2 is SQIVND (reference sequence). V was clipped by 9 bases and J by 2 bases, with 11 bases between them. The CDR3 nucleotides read TGTGCCAGCCGGGAAAGGGGCAATCAGCCCCAGCATTTT. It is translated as CASRERGNQPQHF.

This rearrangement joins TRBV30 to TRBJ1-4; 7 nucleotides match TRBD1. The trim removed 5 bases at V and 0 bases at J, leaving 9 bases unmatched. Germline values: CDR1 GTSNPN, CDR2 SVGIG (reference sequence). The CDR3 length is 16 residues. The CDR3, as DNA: TGTGCCTGGGGCAAACCTGGGACAGCAACTAATGAAAAACTGTTTTTT. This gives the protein CAWGKPGTATNEKLFF.

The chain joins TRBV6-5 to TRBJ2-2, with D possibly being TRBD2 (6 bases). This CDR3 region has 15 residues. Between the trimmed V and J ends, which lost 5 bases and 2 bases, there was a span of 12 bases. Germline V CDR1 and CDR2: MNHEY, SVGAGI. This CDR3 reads CASSQQRVNTGELFF. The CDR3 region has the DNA TGTGCCAGCAGTCAACAGCGGGTTAACACCGGGGAGCTGTTTTTT.

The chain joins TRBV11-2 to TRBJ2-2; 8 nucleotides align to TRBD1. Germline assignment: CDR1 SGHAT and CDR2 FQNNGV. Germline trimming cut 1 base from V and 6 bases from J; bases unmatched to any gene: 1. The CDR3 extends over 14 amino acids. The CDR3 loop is CASSLGTGPGELFF. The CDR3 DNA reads TGTGCCAGCAGCTTAGGGACAGGGCCCGGGGAGCTGTTTTTT.

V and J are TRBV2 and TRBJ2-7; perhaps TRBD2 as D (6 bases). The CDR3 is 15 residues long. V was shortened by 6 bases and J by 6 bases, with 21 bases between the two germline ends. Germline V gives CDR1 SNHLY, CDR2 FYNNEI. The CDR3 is CASSLGAAGLGEQYF. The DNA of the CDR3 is TGTGCCAGCAGCCTCGGGGCGGCGGGGCTTGGCGAGCAGTACTTC.

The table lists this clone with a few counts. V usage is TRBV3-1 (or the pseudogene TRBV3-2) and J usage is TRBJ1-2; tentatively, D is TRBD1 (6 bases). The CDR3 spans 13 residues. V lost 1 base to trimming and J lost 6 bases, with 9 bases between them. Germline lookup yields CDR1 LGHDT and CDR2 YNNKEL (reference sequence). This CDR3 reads CASSQGSGDGYTF. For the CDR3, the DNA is TGTGCCAGCAGCCAAGGTTCAGGGGATGGCTACACCTTC.

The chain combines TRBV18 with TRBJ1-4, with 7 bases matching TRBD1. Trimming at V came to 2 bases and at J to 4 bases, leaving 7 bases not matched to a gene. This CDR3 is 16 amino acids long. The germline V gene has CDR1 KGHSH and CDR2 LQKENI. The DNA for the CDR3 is TGTGCCAGCTCACCAAACCGGGACAGCCTTAATGAAAAACTGTTTTTT. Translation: CASSPNRDSLNEKLFF.